These 2 T cell receptor beta chains came from one sample sequenced in a study of blood T cells in healthy people across ages. The authors ran a second PCR of about 7 to 11 cycles using a sample-barcoded 5' primer and a J-beta primer mix. TCRdb re-derived calls from the 5' RACE reads in MiXCR, one entry per CDR3 protein. The data show 760,000 or so distinct CDR3 sequences, roughly 25% seen once. Separately, the same data were catalogued under a study of T cells of mothers and their children.

Sequenced material: blood. Receptors originate from a boy aged 5-17 years in good health.

This chain links TRBV4-2 with TRBJ2-5; perhaps TRBD2 as D (6 bases). Trimming removed 4 bases at V and 5 bases at J, with 17 bases between. The CDR3 runs 15 residues. CDR1 and CDR2 (germline): LGHNA, YNFKEQ. DNA of the CDR3: TGTGCCAGCAGCCCGGAGGGGCCAAGTCGGGAGACCCAGTACTTC. Residues: CASSPEGPSRETQYF.

The chain carries TRBV10-3 and TRBJ2-2; TRBD2 matches 9 bases. Germline lookup yields CDR1 ENHRY and CDR2 SYGVKD. V dropped 0 bases and J dropped 5; count of bases not matched to a gene: 10. This CDR3 has 18 amino acids. CDR3 residues: CAISESKMAGGPTGELFF. The DNA of the CDR3 is TGTGCCATCAGTGAGTCGAAAATGGCGGGAGGGCCGACCGGGGAGCTGTTTTTT.